Listed here is a single TCR beta chain. This entry is derived from a study of blood T cell repertoires in COVID-19. One Seattle source followed patients from active infection through their disease course. TCRdb's table, derived via immunoSEQ multiplex PCR, lists solely in-frame clones and lacks some. The sample lists 250,000 to 300,000 clones, less than 90% seen once, with about an eighth in the top ten. The CDR3 covers 12 residues. Germline V gene sequence: CDR1 LNHDA, CDR2 SQIVND (reference sequence). V lost 5 bases to trimming and J lost 4 bases, with 8 bases between them. The chain couples TRBV19 to TRBJ1-1, with D possibly being TRBD1 (5 bases). The clonotype was recovered from a woman aged 25 to 39 with COVID-19, enrolled during active disease. Material for sequencing was peripheral blood. The CDR3 reads CASSEGATEAFF. The CDR3 nucleotides read TGTGCCAGTAGTGAAGGGGCCACTGAAGCTTTCTTT. Full variable domain (rest looked up from reference TRBV19 and TRBJ1-1): DGGITQSPKYLFRKEGQNVTLSCEQNLNHDAMYWYRQDPGQGLRLIYYSQIVNDFQKGDIAEGYSVSREKKESFPLTVTSAQKNPTAFYLCASSEGATEAFFGQGTRLTVV.